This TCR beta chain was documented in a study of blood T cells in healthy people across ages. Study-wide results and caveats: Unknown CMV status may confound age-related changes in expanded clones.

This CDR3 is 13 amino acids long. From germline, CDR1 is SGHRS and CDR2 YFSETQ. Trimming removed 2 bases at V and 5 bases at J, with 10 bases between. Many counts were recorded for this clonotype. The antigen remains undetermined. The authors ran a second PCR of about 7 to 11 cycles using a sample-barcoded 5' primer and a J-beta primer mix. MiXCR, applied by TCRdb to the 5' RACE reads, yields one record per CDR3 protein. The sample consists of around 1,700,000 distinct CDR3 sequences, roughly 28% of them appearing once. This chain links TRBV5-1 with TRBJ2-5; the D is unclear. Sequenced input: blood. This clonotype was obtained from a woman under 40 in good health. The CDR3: CASSFEGPETQYF. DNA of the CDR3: TGCGCCAGCAGCTTCGAAGGGCCGGAGACCCAGTACTTC.